Following are 6 T cell receptor beta chains from one sample sequenced in a study of T-cell memory formation after mild COVID-19. TCRdb independently ran MiXCR on the 5' RACE reads; one entry per CDR3 protein. The table includes approximately 250,000 distinct CDR3 sequences, 15% detected once. Input material: PBMCs or a T cell subset sorted from them (not recorded which). The source of these receptors is an adult woman who had mild COVID-19 (a few samples of this study predate the infection). Cell type and time point are not known.

V gene TRBV25-1 combines with J gene TRBJ1-2; TRBD1 agrees at 11 bases. Germline assignment: CDR1 MGHDK and CDR2 SYGVNS. This CDR3 has 15 residues. Unmatched junction bases numbered 3, after V lost 3 bases and J lost 3 bases. The CDR3 DNA follows: TGTGCCAGCAGTGAGCCGGGACAGGGGGACTATGGCTACACCTTC. Its translation: CASSEPGQGDYGYTF.

This chain uses TRBV20-1 with TRBJ2-3; TRBD2 matches at 7 bases. The trim removed 4 bases at V and 6 bases at J, leaving 10 bases unmatched. Germline V CDR1 and CDR2: DFQATT, SNEGSKA (reference sequence). The CDR3 is 14 residues long. The CDR3 nucleotides are TGCAGTGCTAAGCTAGCGGAGTGGGTGGATACGCAGTATTTT. Translated: CSAKLAEWVDTQYF.

This clonotype was picked up a small number of times. This chain joins TRBV5-4 and TRBJ1-2; TRBD1 matches at 7 bases. V shed 1 base, J shed 0 bases, and the junction held 12 bases outside the gene matches. The CDR3 has 18 residues. CDR1 and CDR2 (germline): SGHNT, YYREEE (reference sequence). Here the CDR3 DNA reads TGTGCCAGCAGCTTGCTCGCCCAGGGGGATAAGGCTAACTATGGCTACACCTTC. Protein sequence: CASSLLAQGDKANYGYTF. Full variable domain (remainder filled in from reference TRBV5-4 and TRBJ1-2): ETGVTQSPTHLIKTRGQQVTLRCSSQSGHNTVSWYQQALGQGPQFIFQYYREEENGRGNFPPRFSGLQFPNYSSELNVNALELDDSALYLCASSLLAQGDKANYGYTFGSGTRLTVV.

This clonotype was detected ten times or more. The chain employs TRBV11-2 and TRBJ2-2; unclear D gene. From germline, CDR1 is SGHAT and CDR2 FQNNGV. The CDR3 covers 13 residues. Trimming took off 7 bases at V and 3 bases at J, with 9 bases between the two ends. CDR3 sequence (DNA): TGTGCCAGCATCAAACTGGACACCGGGGAGCTGTTTTTT. This gives the protein CASIKLDTGELFF.

J is TRBJ2-2 and V is TRBV6-5; D call uncertain. The CDR3 runs 13 residues. CDR1 is MNHEY and CDR2 is SVGAGI in the germline V gene. V was shortened by 6 bases and J by 8 bases, with 13 bases between the two germline ends. DNA of the CDR3: TGTGCCAGCAGCCCGGACGTCGCTGGGGAGCTGTTTTTT. Its translation is CASSPDVAGELFF.

Many counts were recorded for this clonotype. The chain recombines TRBV19 with TRBJ1-2, with D perhaps matching TRBD1 (5 bases). The ends were cut back, 3 bases at V and 4 bases at J, with 12 bases in the middle. The germline V gene has CDR1 LNHDA and CDR2 SQIVND (reference sequence). CDR3 length: 14 amino acids. The CDR3 reads CASSILAGGYGYTF. CDR3 coding DNA: TGTGCCAGTAGTATTTTAGCCGGGGGCTATGGCTACACCTTC.